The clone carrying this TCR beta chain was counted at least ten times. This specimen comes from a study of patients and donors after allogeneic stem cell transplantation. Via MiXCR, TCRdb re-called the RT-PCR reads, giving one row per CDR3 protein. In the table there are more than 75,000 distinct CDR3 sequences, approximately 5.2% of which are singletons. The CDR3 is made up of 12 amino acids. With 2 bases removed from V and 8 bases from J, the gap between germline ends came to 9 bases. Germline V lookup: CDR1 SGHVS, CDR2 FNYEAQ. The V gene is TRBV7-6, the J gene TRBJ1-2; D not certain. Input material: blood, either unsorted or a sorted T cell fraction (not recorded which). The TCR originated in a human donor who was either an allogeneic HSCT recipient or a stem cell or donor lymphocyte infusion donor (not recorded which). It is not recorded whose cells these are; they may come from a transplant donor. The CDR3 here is CASSLFGEGYTF. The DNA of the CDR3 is TGTGCCAGCAGCTTATTCGGGGAGGGCTACACCTTC.